This TCR beta chain comes out of a study of blood T cell repertoires in COVID-19. Study-wide context: The United States, Italy and Spain provided the acute and convalescent COVID-19 samples. In each case, the material was cDNA or gDNA derived from T cells, B-cell-depleted T cells, or PBMCs.

In the source study's methods: Estimation of nucleated cell counts relied on the amplification of reference gene primers. Repertoires were generated with immunoSEQ multiplex PCR, while TCRdb's copy carries only in-frame clones and drops some. V and J calls and clone size come straight from that table; D and trimming were deduced from the DNA. The profile shows hundreds of thousands of clones, roughly nine tenths of them singletons. Seattle's enrolled individuals joined amid active infection and were then monitored longitudinally. Germline V gene sequence: CDR1 MGHDK, CDR2 SYGVNS. This CDR3 region has 17 residues. V was pared by 1 base and J by 7 bases, with 11 bases of the junction left unmatched.

The sample taken for sequencing was peripheral blood. The chain has TRBV25-1 and TRBJ2-1; 9 nucleotides agree with TRBD1. The sequence came from a man aged 60 to 69 with COVID-19, enrolled during active disease. The CDR3 sequence: CASSESTGTGIRNEQFF. In DNA, the CDR3 is TGTGCCAGCAGTGAATCCACCGGGACAGGGATTAGAAATGAGCAGTTCTTC.